The clone carrying this TCR beta chain came up many times. The antigen remains unidentified. The CDR3 covers 15 residues. Trimming took 7 bases from V and 5 from J, leaving 18 bases between them. Germline V gives CDR1 SEHNR, CDR2 FQNEAQ (reference sequence). The unsorted libraries originated from 2 million PBMCs kept at -80 C. These data originate in a study of neurological immune-mediated disorders. Synthesis of cDNA was carried out by template-switch 5'RACE. The reaction used 10-nucleotide random UMIs. TCRdb reprocessed the 5' RACE reads via MiXCR and lists one record per CDR3 protein. This table has 55,000 to 85,000 distinct CDR3 sequences, roughly 3% appearing once. Study-wide results and limits: None of the CDR3 amino acid sequences of expanded clones recurred across subjects, suggesting private repertoires in all groups.

The chain has TRBV7-9 and TRBJ2-1; maybe TRBD1 (5 bases). Sequencing was done on a sample of PBMCs. The TCR was taken from a woman aged 50 to 65 with multiple sclerosis. This CDR3 is CASNMGLGKDNEQFF. The CDR3 nucleotides read TGTGCCAGCAACATGGGGCTGGGGAAGGACAATGAGCAGTTCTTC.